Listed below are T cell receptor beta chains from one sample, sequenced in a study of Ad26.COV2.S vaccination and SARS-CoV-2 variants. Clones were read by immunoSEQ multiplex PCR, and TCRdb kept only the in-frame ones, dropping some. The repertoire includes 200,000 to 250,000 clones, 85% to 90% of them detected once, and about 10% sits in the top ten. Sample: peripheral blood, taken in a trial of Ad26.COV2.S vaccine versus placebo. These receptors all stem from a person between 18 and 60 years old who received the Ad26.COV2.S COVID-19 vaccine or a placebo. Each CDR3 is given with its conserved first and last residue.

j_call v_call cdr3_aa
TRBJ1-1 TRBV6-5 CASKQQDFKAFF
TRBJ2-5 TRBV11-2 CASSPLSDRGNQETQYF
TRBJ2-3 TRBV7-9 CASSSRDTRTDTQYF
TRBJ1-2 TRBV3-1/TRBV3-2 CASSPAWGNYGYTF
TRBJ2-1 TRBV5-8 CASSFPEGGVYSEQFF
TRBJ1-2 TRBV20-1 CSARSGTSGTF
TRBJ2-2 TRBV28 CASSFRDRKGELFF
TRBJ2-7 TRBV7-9 CASSSPEGGYEQYF
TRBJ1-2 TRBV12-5 CASGAGGNYGYTF
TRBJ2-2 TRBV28 CASSLPGTGLPGELFF